The 17 T cell receptor beta chains reported below all come from one sample, sequenced in a study of cytomegalovirus exposure and HLA in healthy donors. The PCR had 60 Vbeta and 13 Jbeta primers. Produced via immunoSEQ multiplex PCR; TCRdb's table is partial and in-frame only. This sample has 150,000 to 180,000 clones, with roughly 80% found just once. Sequenced: PBMCs. These receptors were obtained from a man between 25 and 39 years old in good health and CMV-seropositive.

The chain carries TRBV27 and TRBJ2-1; the match to TRBD2 covers 10 bases. CDR1 MNHEY and CDR2 SMNVEV come from the germline V gene (reference sequence). The ends lost 5 bases at V and 4 bases at J; junction bases unmatched: 8. The CDR3 contains 16 residues. CDR3 region: CASSVDLAGVYNEQFF. The CDR3 region has the DNA TGTGCCAGCAGTGTGGATCTAGCGGGAGTGTACAATGAGCAGTTCTTC.

This sequence joins TRBV6-1 and TRBJ1-1; no firm D call. This CDR3 is built from 17 residues. Germline loops: CDR1 MNHNS, CDR2 SASEGT. The V end was cut by 0 bases, the J end by 1 base, with 15 bases between. CDR3 region: CASSEARRSQANTEAFF. The DNA for the CDR3 is TGTGCCAGCAGTGAAGCGCGGCGGAGCCAAGCGAACACTGAAGCTTTCTTT.

The rearrangement links TRBV7-2 to TRBJ2-5; 8 bases agree with TRBD2. The CDR3 runs 15 residues. Looked up from germline, CDR1 is SGHTA and CDR2 is FQGNSA. After removal of 4 bases from V and 6 bases from J, the junction contained 10 bases not matched to a gene. The CDR3 loop reads CASSSSAGAEKTQYF. The CDR3, as DNA: TGTGCCAGCAGCTCTTCAGCGGGAGCAGAAAAGACCCAGTACTTC.

The J gene is TRBJ2-3, the V gene TRBV15, with 8 bases lining up with TRBD1. From germline, CDR1 is LNHNV and CDR2 YYDKDF (reference sequence). V was pared by 1 base and J by 4 bases, with 7 bases of the junction left unmatched. The CDR3 has 16 residues. The DNA for the CDR3 is TGTGCCACCAGCAGAGGACAGGGGCGAGGATCAGATACGCAGTATTTT. Its translation is CATSRGQGRGSDTQYF. Full variable domain (missing parts from reference TRBV15 and TRBJ2-3): DAMVIQNPRYQVTQFGKPVTLSCSQTLNHNVMYWYQQKSSQAPKLLFHYYDKDFNNEADTPDNFQSRRPNTSFCFLDIRSPGLGDTAMYLCATSRGQGRGSDTQYFGPGTRLTVL.

Here the CDR3 reads CASSPDTRIAKNIQYF. In nucleotides, the CDR3 is TGTGCCAGCAGCCCCGATACTAGAATAGCCAAAAACATTCAGTACTTC. This chain links TRBV9 with TRBJ2-4, with D possibly TRBD2 on 5 matching bases. CDR1 and CDR2 from the germline V gene are SGDLS and YYNGEE. The CDR3 is 16 amino acids. The germline V and J ends were trimmed by 4 bases and 0 bases, with 14 bases remaining between them.

The chain carries TRBV7-3 and TRBJ2-2, with 8 bases identical to TRBD1. This CDR3 is built from 15 residues. The V and J ends lost 2 bases and 4 bases, in that order; junction bases with no gene match: 3. Per the germline V gene, CDR1 is SGHTA and CDR2 is FQGTGA. CDR3 sequence: CASSLGDRRTGELFF. CDR3 coding DNA: TGTGCCAGCAGCTTAGGGGACAGGCGCACCGGGGAGCTGTTTTTT.

This clone has just one count. The chain employs TRBV28 and TRBJ2-1, with a possible D match to TRBD1 (5 bases). V shed 6 bases and J shed 8 bases, with 8 bases lying between them. This CDR3 comprises 11 residues. Germline lookup yields CDR1 MDHEN and CDR2 SYDVKM. CDR3 sequence (DNA): TGTGCCAGCAGAAGGGGCTATGAGCAGTTCTTC. This gives the protein CASRRGYEQFF.

The chain combines TRBV18 with TRBJ2-7; 8 bases fit TRBD1. Trimming took 4 bases from V and 3 from J; bases not matched to a gene: 2. The germline gives CDR1 KGHSH, CDR2 LQKENI. The CDR3 sequence is 13 residues long. For the CDR3, the DNA is TGTGCCAGCTCACAGGGACAGGACTACGAGCAGTACTTC. Protein: CASSQGQDYEQYF. The full variable domain, completed using reference TRBV18 and TRBJ2-7, is NAGVMQNPRHLVRRRGQEARLRCSPMKGHSHVYWYRQLPEEGLKFMVYLQKENIIDESGMPKERFSAEFPKEGPSILRIQQVVRGDSAAYFCASSQGQDYEQYFGPGTRLTVT.

The V call is TRBV6-1, the J call TRBJ1-5; 8 bases are a match to TRBD1. V shed 6 bases, J shed 11 bases, and the junction held 12 bases outside the gene matches. The CDR3 runs to 14 residues. Germline lookup yields CDR1 MNHNS and CDR2 SASEGT. Here the CDR3 DNA reads TGTGCCAGCAGGGAGACAGGGGCCGGCGGGGCCCAGCATTTT. Translation: CASRETGAGGAQHF.

The chain combines TRBV19 with TRBJ2-2; TRBD2 matches at 10 bases. Germline V gene sequence: CDR1 LNHDA, CDR2 SQIVND (reference sequence). CDR3 size: 18 residues. V lost 7 bases, J lost 4 bases, and 15 bases stayed unmatched. This CDR3 reads CASIRRVSGRGITGELFF. In nucleotides, the CDR3 is TGTGCCAGTATTCGAAGGGTGAGCGGGAGGGGAATCACCGGGGAGCTGTTTTTT.

This clone was detected only a few times. This chain links TRBV7-2 with TRBJ2-7; weak D call: TRBD2 (6 bases). The CDR3 is made up of 14 amino acids. V shed 2 bases and J shed 7 bases, with 15 bases lying between them. CDR1 is SGHTA and CDR2 is FQGNSA in the germline V gene. The CDR3 loop is CASSLLGLEGEQYF. The CDR3 region has the DNA TGTGCCAGCAGCTTACTCGGGCTGGAGGGGGAGCAGTACTTC.

The chain couples TRBV28 to TRBJ2-5; a possible D gene is TRBD2 (6 bases). The CDR3 is 15 amino acids. Germline lookup yields CDR1 MDHEN and CDR2 SYDVKM. V was pared by 6 bases and J by 1 base, with 15 bases between. The CDR3 is CASRPLEGGQETQYF. The DNA for the CDR3 is TGTGCCAGCAGACCACTCGAGGGAGGCCAAGAGACCCAGTACTTC.

This chain uses TRBV5-1 with TRBJ2-2; TRBD1 aligns across 9 bases. This CDR3 has 16 amino acids. J lost 1 base, V lost 3 bases, and 4 bases had no gene match. Germline CDR1 SGHRS, CDR2 YFSETQ. The CDR3 region has the DNA TGCGCCAGCAGCTCGACGGGACAGGGGAACACCGGGGAGCTGTTTTTT. Protein: CASSSTGQGNTGELFF.

The chain is built from TRBV28 and TRBJ1-2; D gene uncertain. The CDR3 is 12 amino acids. Per the germline V gene, CDR1 is MDHEN and CDR2 is SYDVKM. The V end lost 1 base, the J end lost 7 bases, and 7 bases lay between the germline ends. CDR3 sequence reads: CASSLLTGGYTF. The CDR3 DNA is TGTGCCAGCAGTTTATTAACGGGTGGCTACACCTTC.

This clone came up a few times. The V gene is TRBV28, the J gene TRBJ2-7, with 10 nucleotides matching TRBD1. There are 16 residues in the CDR3. CDR1 is MDHEN, CDR2 SYDVKM, per germline. Trimming took 6 bases from V and 2 from J; bases not matched to a gene: 10. The CDR3, as DNA: TGTGCCAGCAGGCCCAGGGGGACAGGGGAAACCTACGAGCAGTACTTC. It specifies CASRPRGTGETYEQYF.

The CDR3 sequence: CASCSGPRRTETQYF. CDR3 bases: TGTGCCAGCTGTAGCGGACCCCGTCGGACCGAGACCCAGTACTTC. The rearrangement uses TRBV2 and TRBJ2-5; D may be TRBD2 (6 bases). The germline V gene has CDR1 SNHLY and CDR2 FYNNEI. The CDR3 is made up of 15 amino acids. Trimming removed 8 bases at V and 5 bases at J, with 21 bases between.

The J gene is TRBJ2-1, the V gene TRBV9; TRBD1 is a possible D gene (5 bases). Trimming removed 4 bases at V and 6 bases at J, with 14 bases between. CDR1 is SGDLS and CDR2 is YYNGEE in the germline V gene. The CDR3 is 14 amino acids. CDR3 sequence: CASSSIGQGNEQFF. The CDR3 DNA follows: TGTGCCAGCAGCTCCATCGGGCAGGGCAATGAGCAGTTCTTC.